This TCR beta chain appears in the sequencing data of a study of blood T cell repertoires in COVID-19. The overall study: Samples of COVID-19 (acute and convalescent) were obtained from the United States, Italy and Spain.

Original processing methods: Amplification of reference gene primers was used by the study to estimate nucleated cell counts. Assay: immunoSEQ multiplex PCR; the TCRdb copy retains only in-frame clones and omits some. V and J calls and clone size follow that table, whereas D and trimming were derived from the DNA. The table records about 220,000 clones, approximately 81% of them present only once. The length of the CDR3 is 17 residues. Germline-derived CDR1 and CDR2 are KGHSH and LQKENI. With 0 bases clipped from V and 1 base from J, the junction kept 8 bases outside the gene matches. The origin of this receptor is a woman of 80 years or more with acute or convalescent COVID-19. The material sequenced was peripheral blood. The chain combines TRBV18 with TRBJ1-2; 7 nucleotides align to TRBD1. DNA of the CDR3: TGTGCCAGCTCACCACCGGTGGGACAGCGTTATAACTATGGCTACACCTTC. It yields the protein CASSPPVGQRYNYGYTF.